The 24 T cell receptor beta chains given below trace back to one sample, sequenced in a study of blood T cell repertoires in COVID-19. This table comes from immunoSEQ multiplex PCR, and its TCRdb copy is limited to in-frame clones, with some not included. Of roughly 170,000 clones in the sample, approximately 80% are singletons; the top ten hold approximately 7%. Sequenced input: peripheral blood. The origin of the receptors is a human donor in a cohort sampled during active COVID-19.

This clone was seen a handful of times. The chain recombines TRBV7-6 with TRBJ2-7, with 9 bases matching TRBD1. CDR1 and CDR2 (germline): SGHVS, FNYEAQ. The CDR3 is 16 residues long. With 0 bases clipped from V and 2 bases from J, the junction kept 5 bases outside the gene matches. The CDR3 DNA follows: TGTGCCAGCAGCTTAGCGGGGACAGGGTTCCCCTACGAGCAGTACTTC. It encodes CASSLAGTGFPYEQYF.

The rearrangement uses TRBV11-2 and TRBJ2-4; 12 bases are shared with TRBD1. Germline V CDR1 and CDR2: SGHAT, FQNNGV. There are 17 residues in the CDR3. The ends lost 6 bases at V and 2 bases at J; junction bases unmatched: 8. CDR3 DNA sequence: TGTGCCAGCAGGGCCGGGACAGGGGGCAGGTCCAAAAACATTCAGTACTTC. This gives the protein CASRAGTGGRSKNIQYF.

The gene calls are TRBV9 and TRBJ2-1, with TRBD2 identical over 8 bases. After removal of 4 bases from V and 6 bases from J, the junction contained 9 bases not matched to a gene. From germline, CDR1 is SGDLS and CDR2 YYNGEE. The CDR3 is 15 residues long. CDR3 protein: CASSIPDRGGNEQFF. Here the CDR3 DNA reads TGTGCCAGCAGCATCCCCGATCGGGGGGGCAATGAGCAGTTCTTC.

With respect to this clone: The identical CDR3 is also encoded by other nucleotide sequences in the sample. This chain connects TRBV7-3 to TRBJ1-2, with TRBD1 identical over 8 bases. Germline assignment: CDR1 SGHTA and CDR2 FQGTGA. J lost 5 bases, V lost 5 bases, and 4 bases had no gene match. The CDR3 runs to 13 residues. The CDR3 DNA is TGTGCCAGCAGCCCCGGGACAGGTTATGGCTACACCTTC. It is translated as CASSPGTGYGYTF.

V is TRBV27 and J is TRBJ1-1; 7 nucleotides align to TRBD1. Germline V CDR1 and CDR2: MNHEY, SMNVEV (reference sequence). J gave up 2 bases and V 0 bases, and 6 bases lay outside the gene matches. CDR3 length equals 16 residues. CDR3 sequence reads: CASSLSVQGINTEAFF. The CDR3 DNA sequence: TGTGCCAGCAGTTTATCGGTACAGGGGATTAACACTGAAGCTTTCTTT.

The chain carries TRBV9 and TRBJ2-3, with 7 bases aligning to TRBD1. V was pared by 2 bases and J by 0 bases, with 3 bases of the junction left unmatched. This CDR3 has 15 amino acids. CDR1 and CDR2 (germline): SGDLS, YYNGEE. The DNA of the CDR3 is TGTGCCAGCAGCGTGGAGGACAGGAGCACAGATACGCAGTATTTT. Translation gives CASSVEDRSTDTQYF.

The chain employs TRBV6-5 and TRBJ1-2; D is possibly TRBD1 (5 bases). CDR1 and CDR2 from the germline V gene are MNHEY and SVGAGI. Deletions cut 0 bases from V and 2 bases from J, with 7 bases between. This CDR3 region has 14 residues. Written as DNA, the CDR3 is TGTGCCAGCAGTTACTCGGGGCAAAACTATGGCTACACCTTC. Translated: CASSYSGQNYGYTF.

This chain uses TRBV18 with TRBJ1-1, with D perhaps matching TRBD1 (6 bases). Trimming removed 1 base at V and 5 bases at J, with 17 bases between. The germline V gene encodes CDR1 KGHSH and CDR2 LQKENI. The CDR3 spans 16 residues. The CDR3 DNA is TGTGCCAGCTCACCACGCAGCTTGGGGGCCCAAACTGAAGCTTTCTTT. Protein: CASSPRSLGAQTEAFF. Full variable domain (remainder filled in from reference TRBV18 and TRBJ1-1): NAGVMQNPRHLVRRRGQEARLRCSPMKGHSHVYWYRQLPEEGLKFMVYLQKENIIDESGMPKERFSAEFPKEGPSILRIQQVVRGDSAAYFCASSPRSLGAQTEAFFGQGTRLTVV.

The chain joins TRBV5-1 to TRBJ1-1; TRBD1 agrees at 7 bases. CDR1 is SGHRS, CDR2 YFSETQ, per germline. V lost 0 bases to trimming and J lost 4 bases; unmatched junction nucleotides: 9. The CDR3 runs 16 residues. The CDR3 bases are TGCGCCAGCAGCTTGGCCGTAGGGGGCATGGGCACTGAAGCTTTCTTT. Translation gives CASSLAVGGMGTEAFF.

This clone was seen a single time. The V gene is TRBV5-8, the J gene TRBJ2-6; TRBD1 agrees at 7 bases. This CDR3 has 17 residues. Germline loops: CDR1 SGHTS, CDR2 YDEGEE. V gave up 4 bases and J gave up 1 base; unmatched junction bases: 8. In nucleotides, the CDR3 is TGTGCCAGCAGCCAACTAAGGGGGCTATCTGGGGCCAACGTCCTGACTTTC. It encodes CASSQLRGLSGANVLTF.

The gene calls are TRBV6-9 and TRBJ1-3; D call uncertain. Trimming shortened V by 5 bases and J by 0 bases, and 11 bases separated the two germline ends. The CDR3 is 15 amino acids. The germline V gene has CDR1 MNHGY and CDR2 SVAAGI. CDR3 in amino acids: CASSQNSNSGNTIYF. The CDR3 DNA reads TGTGCCAGCAGTCAAAACTCGAACTCTGGAAACACCATATATTTT.

The chain employs TRBV7-9 and TRBJ1-2, with D perhaps matching TRBD1 (6 bases). With 4 bases removed from V and 4 bases from J, the gap between germline ends came to 13 bases. The germline V gene encodes CDR1 SEHNR and CDR2 FQNEAQ (reference sequence). The length of the CDR3 is 14 residues. The CDR3 region has the DNA TGTGCCAGCAGCTACCGGGACATGAGCTATGGCTACACCTTC. Translating gives CASSYRDMSYGYTF.

The CDR3 protein is CASSVGVTSGGPHETQYF. The CDR3 DNA reads as TGTGCCAGCAGCGTTGGAGTTACTAGCGGGGGGCCGCATGAGACCCAGTACTTC. The J gene is TRBJ2-5, the V gene TRBV9, with 12 positions matching TRBD2. Trimming at V came to 2 bases and at J to 5 bases, leaving 13 bases not matched to a gene. Germline V gene data show CDR1 as SGDLS and CDR2 as YYNGEE. This CDR3 has 18 residues.

There are a few counts of this clone. The chain is built from TRBV10-3 and TRBJ1-2, with 9 bases aligning to TRBD1. The germline V gene encodes CDR1 ENHRY and CDR2 SYGVKD. The ends lost 11 bases at V and 5 bases at J; junction bases unmatched: 12. CDR3 length equals 14 residues. The DNA for the CDR3 is TGTGCCTCCCAAAGGGGACAGGGACGGTATGGCTACACCTTC. Its protein is CASQRGQGRYGYTF.

This clone was recorded at least ten times. J is TRBJ1-2 and V is TRBV5-4, with TRBD1 identical over 10 bases. The CDR3 is 13 amino acids. Germline assignment: CDR1 SGHNT and CDR2 YYREEE (reference sequence). With 7 bases clipped from V and 4 bases from J, the junction kept 4 bases outside the gene matches. The CDR3 sequence: CASRDRGGYGYTF. DNA for the CDR3: TGTGCCAGCCGGGACAGGGGTGGCTATGGCTACACCTTC.

The chain carries TRBV2 and TRBJ1-3; D not certain. Trimming took 2 bases from V and 0 from J, leaving 11 bases between them. CDR3 length: 16 residues. Germline CDR1 is SNHLY and CDR2 is FYNNEI. CDR3: CASSEMRAISGNTIYF. CDR3 sequence (DNA): TGTGCCAGCAGTGAAATGCGGGCCATCTCTGGAAACACCATATATTTT.

The chain carries TRBV9 and TRBJ1-6, with D possibly being TRBD1 (5 bases). CDR3 size: 14 residues. Germline V gene data show CDR1 as SGDLS and CDR2 as YYNGEE. V lost 3 bases to trimming and J lost 8 bases, with 12 bases between them. Written as DNA, the CDR3 is TGTGCCAGCAGCGAACCGGGACTTTATTCACCCCTCCACTTT. This encodes CASSEPGLYSPLHF.

This chain links TRBV7-8 with TRBJ1-1; no clear D. With 8 bases removed from V and 0 bases from J, the gap between germline ends came to 10 bases. CDR3 size: 13 residues. Germline-derived CDR1 and CDR2 are SGHVS and FQNEAQ. The CDR3 coding sequence is TGTGCCAGCCGTCCGGTCATGAACACTGAAGCTTTCTTT. Translation: CASRPVMNTEAFF.

The chain employs TRBV6-5 and TRBJ2-5; TRBD1 matches 10 bases. Germline V gene sequence: CDR1 MNHEY, CDR2 SVGAGI. After removal of 5 bases from V and 9 bases from J, the junction contained 6 bases not matched to a gene. The CDR3 sequence is 13 residues long. The CDR3 reads CASSPTGGWAQYF. The CDR3 DNA reads as TGTGCCAGCAGTCCGACAGGGGGCTGGGCCCAGTACTTC.

CDR3 protein: CATSPPGVHEQYF. The DNA for the CDR3 is TGTGCCACCAGCCCACCCGGGGTCCACGAGCAGTACTTC. The chain is built from TRBV15 and TRBJ2-7, with D perhaps TRBD2 (5 bases). With 5 bases removed from V and 5 bases from J, the gap between germline ends came to 13 bases. Germline CDR1 reads LNHNV; CDR2 reads YYDKDF (reference sequence). The CDR3 is 13 residues long.

The chain recombines TRBV27 with TRBJ1-2; TRBD1 agrees at 9 bases. Germline V gene sequence: CDR1 MNHEY, CDR2 SMNVEV (reference sequence). Unmatched junction bases numbered 9, after V lost 6 bases and J lost 7 bases. The CDR3 extends over 14 amino acids. The CDR3, as DNA: TGTGCCAGCAGAGCCGGGACAGGGTCCTCTGGCTACACCTTC. Translating it yields CASRAGTGSSGYTF.

V is TRBV2 and J is TRBJ1-6; D remains unclear. V was clipped by 8 bases and J by 0 bases, with 8 bases between them. Per the germline V gene, CDR1 is SNHLY and CDR2 is FYNNEI. The CDR3 contains 14 residues. The CDR3 region has the DNA TGTGCCAGCTGTAAGAGCTCCTATAATTCACCCCTCCACTTT. This translates into CASCKSSYNSPLHF.

V gene TRBV19 combines with J gene TRBJ2-7; 9 bases fit TRBD1. V lost 3 bases and J lost 5; bases outside the gene matches: 11. Per the germline V gene, CDR1 is LNHDA and CDR2 is SQIVND (reference sequence). The CDR3 covers 16 residues. CDR3 in amino acids: CASSIGAGTGWNEQYF. The CDR3 region has the DNA TGTGCCAGTAGTATCGGCGCCGGGACAGGGTGGAACGAGCAGTACTTC. The whole variable domain, filled in from reference TRBV19 and TRBJ2-7, reads DGGITQSPKYLFRKEGQNVTLSCEQNLNHDAMYWYRQDPGQGLRLIYYSQIVNDFQKGDIAEGYSVSREKKESFPLTVTSAQKNPTAFYLCASSIGAGTGWNEQYFGPGTRLTVT.

The rearrangement uses TRBV5-4 and TRBJ1-2, with TRBD1 identical over 9 bases. Germline trimming cut 5 bases from V and 6 bases from J; bases unmatched to any gene: 8. The germline gives CDR1 SGHNT, CDR2 YYREEE (reference sequence). The CDR3 consists of 14 residues. The CDR3 loop is CASSPGQGRDGYTF. In DNA, the CDR3 is TGTGCCAGCAGTCCGGGACAGGGACGGGATGGCTACACCTTC. The complete variable domain, with remaining parts taken from reference TRBV5-4 and TRBJ1-2, reads ETGVTQSPTHLIKTRGQQVTLRCSSQSGHNTVSWYQQALGQGPQFIFQYYREEENGRGNFPPRFSGLQFPNYSSELNVNALELDDSALYLCASSPGQGRDGYTFGSGTRLTVV.